One sample yielded the 28 T cell receptor beta chains listed below, sequenced in a study of identical twins. TCRdb reanalysed the 5' RACE reads using MiXCR and keeps one entry per CDR3 protein. Found here are about 500,000 distinct CDR3 sequences, approximately 15% of them singletons; the top ten hold about 0.94%. These same records also appear under a second study, on yellow fever vaccine responses in identical twins.

Sequenced input: CD4+ T cells sorted from blood. Receptors were obtained from a woman under 30 in good health.

V is TRBV6-5 and J is TRBJ1-1; D might be TRBD1 (6 bases). V gave up 0 bases and J gave up 10 bases, with 18 bases separating them. CDR3 length: 15 residues. Germline CDR1 and CDR2: MNHEY and SVGAGI. The CDR3 DNA reads TGTGCCAGCAGTTACTCGACCACAGGGCGGAGCGTAGCTTTCTTT. Its protein product is CASSYSTTGRSVAFF.

This clonotype showed up many times. The chain links TRBV12-3 or TRBV12-4 to TRBJ2-2; 8 bases align to TRBD1. The CDR3 has 17 residues. V was pared by 4 bases and J by 4 bases, with 11 bases of the junction left unmatched. CDR3 nucleotides: TGTGCCAGCAGTTCCCCACTCCGGGACAGGCCCACCGGGGAGCTGTTTTTT. Protein product: CASSSPLRDRPTGELFF.

CDR3 coding DNA: TGTGCCAGCAGCTTAGGACTAGCGGTCGGGGCAGATACGCAGTATTTT. This codes for CASSLGLAVGADTQYF. This chain joins TRBV3-1 and TRBJ2-3, with TRBD2 identical over 10 bases. The CDR3 loop spans 16 amino acids. Looked up from germline, CDR1 is LGHDT and CDR2 is YNNKEL (reference sequence). Trimming at V came to 5 bases and at J to 4 bases, leaving 9 bases not matched to a gene.

The gene calls are TRBV20-1 and TRBJ1-1; D remains unclear. There are 8 residues in the CDR3. The V gene's germline CDR1 is DFQATT and CDR2 SNEGSKA (reference sequence). V was shortened by 6 bases and J by 11 bases, with 7 bases between the two germline ends. The CDR3 DNA is TGCAGTGCAAAGAGGGCTTTCTTT. It is translated as CSAKRAFF.

V is TRBV2 and J is TRBJ1-2, with 8 bases lining up with TRBD1. Trimming took 6 bases from V and 7 from J; bases not matched to a gene: 10. Per the germline V gene, CDR1 is SNHLY and CDR2 is FYNNEI. The length of the CDR3 is 14 residues. The CDR3 DNA sequence: TGTGCCAGCAGAGGACAGGGCTTGAAATTTGGCTACACCTTC. Residues: CASRGQGLKFGYTF.

A few counts support this clonotype. This chain joins TRBV10-3 and TRBJ2-2; 7 nucleotides align to TRBD2. The CDR3 is made up of 14 amino acids. Trimming removed 6 bases from V and 3 bases from J; junction bases left unmatched: 4. Germline V gives CDR1 ENHRY, CDR2 SYGVKD. DNA for the CDR3: TGTGCCATCAGAGGGAGGGCGGACACCGGGGAGCTGTTTTTT. Encoded protein: CAIRGRADTGELFF.

The chain couples TRBV29-1 to TRBJ1-1; D remains ambiguous. Looked up from germline, CDR1 is SQVTM and CDR2 is ANQGSEA. This CDR3 region has 11 residues. Between the trimmed V and J ends, which lost 5 bases and 7 bases, there was a span of 11 bases. CDR3 loop: CSVSDRGEAFF. The CDR3 DNA reads TGCAGCGTTTCGGACCGCGGTGAAGCTTTCTTT. The complete variable domain, with remaining parts taken from reference TRBV29-1 and TRBJ1-1, reads SAVISQKPSRDICQRGTSLTIQCQVDSQVTMMFWYRQQPGQSLTLIATANQGSEATYESGFVIDKFPISRPNLTFSTLTVSNMSPEDSSIYLCSVSDRGEAFFGQGTRLTVV.

In this sample, this clonotype turned up a few times. This rearrangement joins TRBV5-8 to TRBJ2-3; 9 bases map to TRBD2. This CDR3 has 16 amino acids. Germline lookup yields CDR1 SGHTS and CDR2 YDEGEE. Unmatched junction bases numbered 14, after V lost 6 bases and J lost 6 bases. The CDR3 DNA follows: TGTGCCAGCACCGTGGCACCTGCGGGAGGGCGGGATACGCAGTATTTT. This gives the protein CASTVAPAGGRDTQYF.

This clonotype was recorded a few times. This chain uses TRBV7-2 with TRBJ2-1, with D tentatively TRBD1 (6 bases). The CDR3 spans 16 residues. CDR1 and CDR2 from the germline V gene are SGHTA and FQGNSA. V dropped 4 bases and J dropped 7 bases, with 20 bases sitting between them. CDR3 DNA sequence: TGTGCCAGCAGCTCCAGGGTGGCAGGGGATTGGAATGAGCAGTTCTTC. This sequence encodes CASSSRVAGDWNEQFF.

The chain couples TRBV7-2 to TRBJ2-7, with TRBD2 identical over 7 bases. Trimming took 4 bases from V and 3 from J; bases not matched to a gene: 9. Germline CDR1 is SGHTA and CDR2 is FQGNSA. The CDR3 consists of 15 residues. The CDR3 sequence is CASSWPGRGIYEQYF. CDR3 bases: TGTGCCAGCAGCTGGCCCGGGCGGGGGATCTACGAGCAGTACTTC.

DNA for the CDR3: TGTGCCAGTCTCGGGACAACTTCCTACAATGAGCAGTTCTTC. Translation gives CASLGTTSYNEQFF. The chain recombines TRBV11-2 with TRBJ2-1, with D maybe TRBD1 (6 bases). This CDR3 contains 14 residues. Germline CDR1 is SGHAT and CDR2 is FQNNGV. Trimming left V 9 bases short and J 1 base short, with 13 bases between.

This clonotype has more than one count but fewer than ten. CDR3 in amino acids: CSVTGTGVGELFF. In DNA, the CDR3 is TGCAGCGTTACCGGGACAGGGGTTGGGGAGCTGTTTTTT. This sequence joins TRBV29-1 and TRBJ2-2; TRBD1 matches 10 bases. The CDR3 totals 13 residues. V dropped 5 bases and J dropped 8; count of bases not matched to a gene: 5. Per germline, CDR1 SQVTM and CDR2 ANQGSEA.

The J gene is TRBJ2-1, the V gene TRBV6-2 or TRBV6-3; 7 nucleotides match TRBD1. Germline trimming cut 5 bases from V and 3 bases from J; bases unmatched to any gene: 4. The CDR3 has 14 amino acids. Germline values: CDR1 MNHEY, CDR2 SVGEGT. Here the CDR3 reads CASSRQGDYNEQFF. The CDR3 DNA is TGTGCCAGCAGTCGACAGGGCGACTACAATGAGCAGTTCTTC.

V gene TRBV2 combines with J gene TRBJ1-6, with unresolved D. There are 14 residues in the CDR3. Trimming took off 4 bases at V and 6 bases at J, with 10 bases between the two ends. Germline CDR1 is SNHLY and CDR2 is FYNNEI. CDR3 residues: CASSANPRNSPLHF. The DNA of the CDR3 is TGTGCCAGCAGTGCTAACCCCCGTAATTCACCCCTCCACTTT.

This clonotype was recorded a few times. The junction departs from the called germline gene at one end, perhaps through a read error. The rearrangement uses TRBV7-7 and TRBJ2-3, with TRBD2 as a possible D gene (5 bases). CDR1 and CDR2 from the germline V gene are SSHAT and FNYEAQ (reference sequence). The CDR3 totals 14 residues. CDR3: CASSLGRAETTQYF. The CDR3 DNA follows: TGTGCTAGCAGCTTAGGCCGAGCGGAGACTACGCAGTATTTT.

This clonotype was recorded many times. The V call is TRBV12-3 or TRBV12-4, the J call TRBJ2-7, with D uncertain. The CDR3 length is 11 residues. The ends were cut back, 4 bases at V and 7 bases at J, with 8 bases in the middle. The CDR3 bases are TGTGCCAGCAGTTATTCGACAGAGCAGTACTTC. Translating it yields CASSYSTEQYF.

This clonotype came up many times. The V and J genes are TRBV5-1 and TRBJ2-2; D perhaps matches TRBD2 (7 bases). Germline loops: CDR1 SGHRS, CDR2 YFSETQ. The CDR3 extends over 16 amino acids. Trimming shortened V by 3 bases and J by 5 bases, and 17 bases separated the two germline ends. CDR3 loop: CASSWGASGGTGELFF. In nucleotides, the CDR3 is TGCGCCAGCAGCTGGGGGGCTAGCGGAGGAACCGGGGAGCTGTTTTTT.

The sample holds many counts of this clonotype. This chain connects TRBV7-2 to TRBJ1-2; no firm D call. This CDR3 is built from 14 residues. Between the trimmed V and J ends, which lost 1 base and 5 bases, there was a span of 11 bases. Germline CDR1 is SGHTA and CDR2 is FQGNSA. CDR3: CASSLVGGEYGYTF. In nucleotides, the CDR3 is TGTGCCAGCAGCTTAGTCGGCGGAGAATATGGCTACACCTTC.

This clonotype was counted only a few times. One end of the junction varies from germline; a read error may be responsible. The chain is built from TRBV5-1 and TRBJ2-1; no reliable D call. The CDR3 is made up of 11 amino acids. The germline V gene has CDR1 SGHRS and CDR2 YFSETQ. This CDR3 is CASSSEKTLIF. The CDR3 nucleotides are TGCGCCAGCAGCTCGGAAAAAACACTAATCTTC.

This clonotype has just a few counts. The chain uses TRBV10-3 and TRBJ2-2; D is perhaps TRBD1 (5 bases). CDR3 length: 14 amino acids. V was trimmed by 3 bases and J by 6 bases, leaving 11 bases between them. Germline V gives CDR1 ENHRY, CDR2 SYGVKD. CDR3 nucleotides: TGTGCCATCAGTGAAGTTGTCAGGGCCGGGGAGCTGTTTTTT. Translating gives CAISEVVRAGELFF.

There are a few counts of this clonotype. The chain combines TRBV3-1 with TRBJ2-4; D not resolved. Per germline, CDR1 LGHDT and CDR2 YNNKEL (reference sequence). V was shortened by 4 bases and J by 0 bases, with 10 bases between the two germline ends. The CDR3 loop spans 15 amino acids. CDR3 sequence reads: CASSPFDVAKNIQYF. The CDR3 DNA reads as TGTGCCAGCAGCCCCTTTGATGTAGCCAAAAACATTCAGTACTTC.

This clonotype came up a few times. The chain joins TRBV2 to TRBJ1-2; 7 bases fit TRBD1. The CDR3 is 14 amino acids. Germline lookup yields CDR1 SNHLY and CDR2 FYNNEI. The junction had 6 bases not matched to a gene; V was cut back by 6 bases and J by 2 bases. As DNA, the CDR3 is TGTGCCAGCAGACAGGGGACGATCAACTATGGCTACACCTTC. This codes for CASRQGTINYGYTF.

This clonotype has just a few counts. The chain links TRBV30 to TRBJ2-1; D is ambiguous. The V end lost 2 bases, the J end lost 10 bases, and 12 bases lay between the germline ends. The CDR3 runs to 12 residues. Germline V gives CDR1 GTSNPN, CDR2 SVGIG (reference sequence). The CDR3 DNA sequence: TGTGCCTGGAGTCCTCCAAGGCCAGAGCAGTTCTTC. Translation: CAWSPPRPEQFF. Together with reference TRBV30 and TRBJ2-1, the CDR3 gives the full variable domain: SQTIHQWPATLVQPVGSPLSLECTVEGTSNPNLYWYRQAAGRGLQLLFYSVGIGQISSEVPQNLSASRPQDRQFILSSKKLLLSDSGFYLCAWSPPRPEQFFGPGTRLTVL.

This chain connects TRBV5-1 to TRBJ2-5; D is perhaps TRBD1 (6 bases). V was clipped by 3 bases and J by 2 bases, with 14 bases between them. Germline loops: CDR1 SGHRS, CDR2 YFSETQ. The length of the CDR3 is 15 residues. The CDR3 sequence: CASSSNTGNQETQYF. CDR3 DNA sequence: TGCGCCAGCAGCTCAAATACAGGGAATCAAGAGACCCAGTACTTC.

Only a few counts were recorded for this clonotype. The chain joins TRBV28 to TRBJ1-1; no clear D gene. V was pared by 5 bases and J by 0 bases, with 10 bases between. Germline V gene lookup returns CDR1 MDHEN and CDR2 SYDVKM. The CDR3 loop spans 14 amino acids. The CDR3 DNA sequence: TGTGCCAGCAGTCCTCAGCTCATGAACACTGAAGCTTTCTTT. Encoded protein: CASSPQLMNTEAFF.

This clonotype was seen a handful of times. V gene TRBV7-9 combines with J gene TRBJ1-2; D not resolved. The V and J ends lost 5 bases and 1 base respectively, with 11 bases between them. CDR1 and CDR2 (germline): SEHNR, FQNEAQ (reference sequence). This CDR3 has 14 amino acids. This CDR3 reads CASSPLADNYGYTF. The DNA for the CDR3 is TGTGCCAGCAGCCCCCTGGCAGATAACTATGGCTACACCTTC.

The chain joins TRBV15 to TRBJ2-5, with a possible D match to TRBD1 (6 bases). The CDR3 is 14 amino acids. CDR1 and CDR2 (germline): LNHNV, YYDKDF (reference sequence). V was cut by 8 bases and J by 4 bases, with 17 bases left in between. DNA of the CDR3: TGTGCCACCCAGGGAACCACCAGGGGAGAGACCCAGTACTTC. Protein: CATQGTTRGETQYF.

The table lists this clonotype with a few counts. This chain joins TRBV6-1 and TRBJ2-7; 13 bases match TRBD2. This CDR3 contains 14 residues. V was pared by 4 bases and J by 6 bases, with 3 bases of the junction left unmatched. Germline V gene lookup returns CDR1 MNHNS and CDR2 SASEGT. The CDR3 DNA is TGTGCCAGCAGTGGGACTAGCGGGAGCGGCGAGCAGTACTTC. It encodes CASSGTSGSGEQYF.